Below, 26 T cell receptor beta chains from the same sample are listed, as sequenced in a study of blood T cell repertoires in COVID-19. Data came from immunoSEQ multiplex PCR; TCRdb stores just in-frame clones and leaves some out. This table has approximately 150,000 clones, about four fifths appearing once. The sequencing input was peripheral blood. These receptors were collected from a young man with COVID-19, enrolled during active disease.

The chain recombines TRBV7-9 with TRBJ2-7; tentative D call: TRBD2 (5 bases). V was shortened by 5 bases and J by 6 bases, with 14 bases between the two germline ends. Germline V gene sequence: CDR1 SEHNR, CDR2 FQNEAQ (reference sequence). CDR3 length: 13 residues. CDR3 loop: CASSTTRTFEQYF. CDR3 sequence (DNA): TGTGCCAGCAGCACCACTAGAACCTTCGAGCAGTACTTC.

This sequence joins TRBV7-9 and TRBJ1-3; TRBD1 agrees at 7 bases. CDR1 and CDR2 (germline): SEHNR, FQNEAQ (reference sequence). Unmatched junction bases numbered 16, after V lost 7 bases and J lost 1 base. This CDR3 comprises 18 residues. CDR3 in DNA: TGTGCCAGCAACCTGGCGAGGACAGGATCGGCGTCTGGAAACACCATATATTTT. Amino acids: CASNLARTGSASGNTIYF. The entire variable domain, with the rest obtained from reference TRBV7-9 and TRBJ1-3, is as follows: DTGVSQNPRHKITKRGQNVTFRCDPISEHNRLYWYRQTLGQGPEFLTYFQNEAQLEKSRLLSDRFSAERPKGSFSTLEIQRTEQGDSAMYLCASNLARTGSASGNTIYFGEGSWLTVV.

The chain uses TRBV7-7 and TRBJ2-2; 9 bases fit TRBD1. This CDR3 region has 13 residues. The germline V gene encodes CDR1 SSHAT and CDR2 FNYEAQ (reference sequence). The CDR3 spells CAGGTGRTGELFF. As DNA, the CDR3 is TGTGCTGGAGGGACAGGGCGCACCGGGGAGCTGTTTTTT.

The chain combines TRBV2 with TRBJ2-5, with TRBD1 identical over 9 bases. V dropped 6 bases and J dropped 4; count of bases not matched to a gene: 0. The germline V gene encodes CDR1 SNHLY and CDR2 FYNNEI. This CDR3 comprises 12 residues. CDR3 sequence (DNA): TGTGCCAGCAGGGGACAGGGAGAGACCCAGTACTTC. Protein sequence: CASRGQGETQYF.

The V call is TRBV7-3, the J call TRBJ2-3, with 8 positions matching TRBD2. With V trimmed by 2 bases and J by 4 bases, 5 bases remained unmatched. Per germline, CDR1 SGHTA and CDR2 FQGTGA. The CDR3 has 15 residues. The CDR3 region is CASSLAGGGADTQYF. DNA for the CDR3: TGTGCCAGCAGCTTAGCGGGAGGAGGGGCAGATACGCAGTATTTT.

The V call is TRBV7-6, the J call TRBJ1-3; 7 bases fit TRBD1. The CDR3 extends over 15 amino acids. V trimming: 5 bases; J trimming: 4 bases; junction bases outside the gene matches: 8. Germline lookup yields CDR1 SGHVS and CDR2 FNYEAQ. CDR3 in DNA: TGTGCCAGCAGCCCCTCAGGGGGGTCGGGAAACACCATATATTTT. Amino acid sequence: CASSPSGGSGNTIYF.

The chain links TRBV4-1 to TRBJ1-5; a weak D match, TRBD1 (6 bases). Germline CDR1 and CDR2: MGHRA and YSYEKL. The CDR3 spans 14 residues. V lost 3 bases to trimming and J lost 1 base, with 7 bases between them. For the CDR3, the DNA is TGCGCCAGCAGCCAGCAGGGGAGCAATCAGCCCCAGCATTTT. This codes for CASSQQGSNQPQHF.

In DNA form, the CDR3 reads TGTGCCAGCAGTACGGGAGGTAGCGTTACGCAGTATTTT. Translated: CASSTGGSVTQYF. The chain combines TRBV6-4 with TRBJ2-3, with 7 bases identical to TRBD2. J was trimmed by 8 bases and V by 5 bases; bases with no gene match: 7. CDR1 and CDR2 from the germline V gene are MRHNA and SNTAGT. The CDR3 is 13 amino acids.

This chain connects TRBV28 to TRBJ1-2; weak D call: TRBD1 (6 bases). The CDR3 has 13 amino acids. V gave up 5 bases and J gave up 3 bases, with 10 bases separating them. Germline-derived CDR1 and CDR2 are MDHEN and SYDVKM. The CDR3 loop is CASSVGADYGYTF. In DNA, the CDR3 is TGTGCCAGCAGTGTGGGGGCAGACTATGGCTACACCTTC.

The chain uses TRBV24-1 and TRBJ2-7; D not resolved. This CDR3 contains 11 residues. With 12 bases removed from V and 3 bases from J, the gap between germline ends came to 11 bases. From germline, CDR1 is KGHDR and CDR2 SFDVKD. The CDR3 loop reads CASTLCYEQYF. DNA for the CDR3: TGTGCCTCAACTCTGTGCTACGAGCAGTACTTC.

The chain is built from TRBV28 and TRBJ1-6; D is unresolved. The CDR3 sequence is 13 residues long. Trimming stripped 8 bases from V and 7 bases from J, with 12 bases between. Germline V gene data show CDR1 as MDHEN and CDR2 as SYDVKM. CDR3 nucleotide sequence: TGTGCCAGCCGCCCGGGGAGAAATTCACCCCTCCACTTT. Its translation: CASRPGRNSPLHF.

The chain couples TRBV29-1 to TRBJ2-6; D not resolved. The germline V gene has CDR1 SQVTM and CDR2 ANQGSEA. V shed 4 bases and J shed 3 bases, with 7 bases lying between them. This CDR3 spans 13 amino acids. DNA for the CDR3: TGCAGCGTTGCTAACCGTGGGGCCAACGTCCTGACTTTC. Residues: CSVANRGANVLTF.

The chain recombines TRBV5-6 with TRBJ2-7; TRBD2 aligns across 8 bases. The V gene's germline CDR1 is SGHDT and CDR2 YYEEEE. The CDR3 runs 19 residues. Trimming cost V 4 bases and J 4 bases; bases outside gene matches: 22. CDR3 residues: CASSLGDQFVAGRPYEQYF. CDR3 in DNA: TGTGCCAGCAGCCTGGGGGATCAATTTGTAGCGGGGCGCCCTTACGAGCAGTACTTC.

This clone was observed a few times. This rearrangement joins TRBV18 to TRBJ2-1; a weak D match, TRBD2 (5 bases). Trimming left V 1 base short and J 5 bases short, with 12 bases between. CDR1 is KGHSH, CDR2 LQKENI, per germline. The CDR3 covers 15 residues. The CDR3 DNA is TGTGCCAGCTCACCACGTCGAGCGGAAGACAATGAGCAGTTCTTC. It is translated as CASSPRRAEDNEQFF.

The chain has TRBV30 and TRBJ2-5, with TRBD1 matching over 7 bases. Trimming cost V 3 bases and J 4 bases; bases outside gene matches: 5. The CDR3 sequence is 13 residues long. The germline V gene has CDR1 GTSNPN and CDR2 SVGIG (reference sequence). The CDR3 DNA reads as TGTGCCTGGAGGAATCAGGGGGTAGAGACCCAGTACTTC. This translates into CAWRNQGVETQYF.

This sequence joins TRBV2 and TRBJ1-5, with 8 nucleotides matching TRBD1. Per the germline V gene, CDR1 is SNHLY and CDR2 is FYNNEI. CDR3 length equals 14 residues. J was trimmed by 6 bases and V by 3 bases; bases with no gene match: 4. CDR3 sequence: CASSDQDRVQPQHF. CDR3 DNA: TGTGCCAGCAGTGATCAGGACAGGGTTCAGCCCCAGCATTTT.

This rearrangement joins TRBV11-2 to TRBJ1-1; possibly TRBD1 for D (5 bases). This CDR3 contains 14 residues. V lost 7 bases and J 0 bases, leaving 12 bases between the germline ends. Germline CDR1 and CDR2: SGHAT and FQNNGV. The CDR3 sequence is CASTSGVLNTEAFF. The CDR3 DNA reads TGTGCCAGCACCTCGGGGGTTCTGAACACTGAAGCTTTCTTT.

This chain's CDR3 is CAISTNRDSPYNEQFF. DNA of the CDR3: TGTGCCATCAGTACGAACCGGGACAGTCCCTACAATGAGCAGTTCTTC. J is TRBJ2-1 and V is TRBV10-3; 7 positions match TRBD1. V shed 5 bases, J shed 2 bases, and the junction held 9 bases outside the gene matches. The CDR3 totals 16 residues. Germline CDR1 is ENHRY and CDR2 is SYGVKD.

The chain has TRBV10-3 and TRBJ1-6; D not certain. CDR3 size: 12 residues. The V end was cut by 10 bases, the J end by 12 bases, with 16 bases between. The germline V gene encodes CDR1 ENHRY and CDR2 SYGVKD. CDR3 DNA sequence: TGTGCCACGAGGTCGGAGGTCGAACCCCTCCACTTT. Protein: CATRSEVEPLHF.

The chain recombines TRBV2 with TRBJ2-1; 8 bases fit TRBD2. Germline values: CDR1 SNHLY, CDR2 FYNNEI. After removal of 4 bases from V and 9 bases from J, the junction contained 5 bases not matched to a gene. The CDR3 is 13 residues long. CDR3: CASSGRGGGEQFF. The CDR3 DNA follows: TGTGCCAGCAGTGGACGGGGGGGTGGTGAGCAGTTCTTC.

This sequence joins TRBV6-5 and TRBJ2-7; 10 bases fit TRBD2. Trimming took 2 bases from V and 9 from J; bases not matched to a gene: 10. CDR3 size: 15 residues. Germline-derived CDR1 and CDR2 are MNHEY and SVGAGI. The CDR3 DNA reads as TGTGCCAGCAGTTACGGCGGGACTAAGCGGGAGGGGCAGTACTTC. Its protein product is CASSYGGTKREGQYF.

In its sample, this clone was seen once. The gene calls are TRBV28 and TRBJ1-5; TRBD1 matches 9 bases. This CDR3 spans 16 amino acids. The germline CDR1 and CDR2 sequences are MDHEN and SYDVKM. V was clipped by 6 bases and J by 5 bases; unmatched bases: 11. The CDR3 bases are TGTGCCAGCAGCCGCTTAGAGGGACAGGGACATCAGCCCCAGCATTTT. This codes for CASSRLEGQGHQPQHF.

For the CDR3, the DNA is TGTGCCAGCAGCAACCTCGGGGGCGGGGGAGCCGAGCAGTTCTTC. It yields the protein CASSNLGGGGAEQFF. J is TRBJ2-1 and V is TRBV28; TRBD2 is a possible D gene (7 bases). From germline, CDR1 is MDHEN and CDR2 SYDVKM. The V end was cut by 6 bases, the J end by 10 bases, with 22 bases between. The CDR3 runs to 15 residues.

V usage is TRBV5-1 and J usage is TRBJ2-3, with a weak D call TRBD2 (6 bases). Germline values: CDR1 SGHRS, CDR2 YFSETQ. Trimming shortened V by 0 bases and J by 3 bases, and 11 bases separated the two germline ends. This CDR3 has 15 amino acids. The CDR3 here is CASSLAVAVTDTQYF. The DNA for the CDR3 is TGCGCCAGCAGCTTGGCGGTAGCGGTTACAGATACGCAGTATTTT.

V is TRBV29-1 and J is TRBJ2-1, with D possibly being TRBD2 (5 bases). The CDR3 is 16 amino acids. V was shortened by 0 bases and J by 1 base, with 13 bases between the two germline ends. In germline, CDR1 is SQVTM, CDR2 ANQGSEA. Written as DNA, the CDR3 is TGCAGCGTTGAAGAAGTAGGGAGTAATTCCTACAATGAGCAGTTCTTC. It translates to CSVEEVGSNSYNEQFF.

The chain combines TRBV11-2 with TRBJ2-2; D possibly corresponds to TRBD2 (7 bases). Germline V gives CDR1 SGHAT, CDR2 FQNNGV. The ends were cut back, 7 bases at V and 6 bases at J, with 18 bases in the middle. CDR3 length: 15 residues. The CDR3 DNA follows: TGTGCCAGCATCCCCGGGACGGGGGGCGCCGGGGAGCTGTTTTTT. Protein: CASIPGTGGAGELFF.